Below, 24 T cell receptor beta chains from the same sample are listed, as sequenced in a study of cytomegalovirus exposure and HLA in healthy donors. PCR amplification relied on 60 Vbeta primers (plus 13 Jbeta primers). Here immunoSEQ multiplex PCR was the method, and the copy in TCRdb shows in-frame clones only, minus some. In the table there are under 90,000 clones, approximately 90% of which are singletons. Sequenced input: PBMCs. The receptors here all came from a man between 18 and 29 years old in good health and CMV-seronegative.

As concerns this clone: Other DNA sequences in the sample encode the same CDR3. This chain uses TRBV15 with TRBJ1-1; D perhaps matches TRBD1 (6 bases). Looked up from germline, CDR1 is LNHNV and CDR2 is YYDKDF (reference sequence). Trimming cost V 4 bases and J 1 base, with 7 bases left between them. The CDR3 totals 13 residues. Written as DNA, the CDR3 is TGTGCCACCAGCACGGGACAGAACACTGAAGCTTTCTTT. This sequence encodes CATSTGQNTEAFF. The whole variable domain, filled in from reference TRBV15 and TRBJ1-1, reads DAMVIQNPRYQVTQFGKPVTLSCSQTLNHNVMYWYQQKSSQAPKLLFHYYDKDFNNEADTPDNFQSRRPNTSFCFLDIRSPGLGDTAMYLCATSTGQNTEAFFGQGTRLTVV.

J is TRBJ2-7 and V is TRBV7-2; 7 nucleotides match TRBD2. Per the germline V gene, CDR1 is SGHTA and CDR2 is FQGNSA. Unmatched junction bases numbered 15, after V lost 5 bases and J lost 2 bases. This CDR3 has 17 residues. This CDR3 is CASSLGGGGLFAYEQYF. The CDR3 region has the DNA TGTGCCAGCAGCCTGGGGGGGGGAGGGCTCTTTGCCTACGAGCAGTACTTC.

The gene calls are TRBV14 and TRBJ2-3; 9 bases fit TRBD2. Trimming removed 4 bases from V and 5 bases from J; junction bases left unmatched: 13. This CDR3 has 17 amino acids. Germline assignment: CDR1 SGHDN and CDR2 FVKESK. Written as DNA, the CDR3 is TGTGCCAGCAGCCGAGGTAGCGGGGGAGGTCCTCTAGATACGCAGTATTTT. Translating gives CASSRGSGGGPLDTQYF. The complete variable domain, with remaining parts taken from reference TRBV14 and TRBJ2-3, reads EAGVTQFPSHSVIEKGQTVTLRCDPISGHDNLYWYRRVMGKEIKFLLHFVKESKQDESGMPNNRFLAERTGGTYSTLKVQPAELEDSGVYFCASSRGSGGGPLDTQYFGPGTRLTVL.

This chain connects TRBV2 to TRBJ2-5, with TRBD1 matching over 7 bases. The CDR3 runs 15 residues. CDR1 is SNHLY, CDR2 FYNNEI, per germline. Unmatched junction bases numbered 5, after V lost 3 bases and J lost 1 base. The CDR3 DNA sequence: TGTGCCAGCAGTGACAAGGGGGCGGCCCAAGAGACCCAGTACTTC. Its protein product is CASSDKGAAQETQYF.

The V and J genes are TRBV6-5 and TRBJ1-2; D is unclear. Germline V CDR1 and CDR2: MNHEY, SVGAGI. V was clipped by 6 bases and J by 4 bases, with 12 bases between them. The CDR3 spans 13 residues. CDR3 nucleotides: TGTGCCAGCAGCCCCATCGGGTCCTATGGCTACACCTTC. Amino acids: CASSPIGSYGYTF.

CDR3 region: CASSHQGITDTQYF. CDR3 nucleotides: TGTGCCAGCAGTCACCAGGGGATCACAGATACGCAGTATTTT. The rearrangement links TRBV28 to TRBJ2-3, with D maybe TRBD1 (6 bases). The CDR3 extends over 14 amino acids. Germline values: CDR1 MDHEN, CDR2 SYDVKM. The V and J ends lost 5 bases and 2 bases respectively, with 11 bases between them.

V usage is TRBV5-1 and J usage is TRBJ2-1, with TRBD2 identical over 8 bases. Germline CDR1 reads SGHRS; CDR2 reads YFSETQ. The CDR3 has 16 residues. V was clipped by 0 bases and J by 4 bases; unmatched bases: 6. The CDR3 loop is CASSLGGREVYNEQFF. In nucleotides, the CDR3 is TGCGCCAGCAGCTTGGGGGGGCGGGAGGTTTACAATGAGCAGTTCTTC. Filled out from reference TRBV5-1 and TRBJ2-1, the complete variable domain reads KAGVTQTPRYLIKTRGQQVTLSCSPISGHRSVSWYQQTPGQGLQFLFEYFSETQRNKGNFPGRFSGRQFSNSRSEMNVSTLELGDSALYLCASSLGGREVYNEQFFGPGTRLTVL.

The rearrangement links TRBV10-3 to TRBJ2-2, with TRBD1 matching over 7 bases. This CDR3 contains 13 residues. CDR1 is ENHRY and CDR2 is SYGVKD in the germline V gene. V gave up 10 bases and J gave up 5 bases; unmatched junction bases: 7. The CDR3 bases are TGTGCCAACCGACAGGGCTTAACCGGGGAGCTGTTTTTT. Its translation is CANRQGLTGELFF.

The chain joins TRBV9 to TRBJ2-5; no clear D. The DNA end lines up better with TRBJ2-7; the J call may be wrong. This CDR3 is 12 amino acids long. Per germline, CDR1 SGDLS and CDR2 YYNGEE. In DNA form, the CDR3 reads TGTGCCAGCAGCGCGGAAACAGACGAGCAGTACTTC. It translates to CASSAETDEQYF.

The chain recombines TRBV7-2 with TRBJ2-7, with a weak D call TRBD1 (5 bases). CDR1 is SGHTA and CDR2 is FQGNSA in the germline V gene. The CDR3 runs to 12 residues. V shed 2 bases and J shed 4 bases, with 6 bases lying between them. This CDR3 reads CASSLTGYEQYF. CDR3 nucleotides: TGTGCCAGCAGCTTAACAGGATACGAGCAGTACTTC.

The chain is built from TRBV19 and TRBJ1-4; a possible D gene is TRBD1 (6 bases). The CDR3 loop spans 15 amino acids. Germline V gene lookup returns CDR1 LNHDA and CDR2 SQIVND (reference sequence). Trimming left V 6 bases short and J 0 bases short, with 11 bases between. CDR3 sequence reads: CASSPGEATNEKLFF. CDR3 DNA: TGTGCCAGTAGCCCAGGGGAAGCAACTAATGAAAAACTGTTTTTT.

This chain links TRBV4-3 with TRBJ2-2, with a weak D call TRBD2 (5 bases). The germline V gene has CDR1 LGHNA and CDR2 YSLEER. The V and J ends lost 0 bases and 5 bases respectively, with 10 bases between them. CDR3 length equals 15 residues. The CDR3: CASSQDPRGTGELFF. The CDR3 region has the DNA TGCGCCAGCAGCCAAGATCCTCGGGGAACCGGGGAGCTGTTTTTT.

The chain carries TRBV9 and TRBJ1-2; D call uncertain. The V end was cut by 4 bases, the J end by 6 bases, with 13 bases between. CDR3 length equals 13 residues. Germline CDR1 reads SGDLS; CDR2 reads YYNGEE. CDR3 in amino acids: CASSLSVSDGYTF. The CDR3 DNA reads TGTGCCAGCAGCCTGAGCGTGAGCGATGGCTACACCTTC.

This clone was recorded only once. V is TRBV6-5 and J is TRBJ2-2, with D unclear. Germline CDR1 is MNHEY and CDR2 is SVGAGI. V was clipped by 0 bases and J by 4 bases, with 12 bases between them. The CDR3 is 16 residues long. CDR3 sequence reads: CASSYSKASFTGELFF. In DNA, the CDR3 is TGTGCCAGCAGTTACTCGAAGGCTAGTTTCACCGGGGAGCTGTTTTTT.

V usage is TRBV28 and J usage is TRBJ1-2, with D unresolved. The V gene's germline CDR1 is MDHEN and CDR2 SYDVKM. The length of the CDR3 is 15 residues. V lost 5 bases, J lost 4 bases, and 17 bases lay in between. CDR3 in amino acids: CASSGGPSPSYGYTF. CDR3 DNA: TGTGCCAGCAGTGGAGGTCCTTCACCCTCCTATGGCTACACCTTC.

This sequence joins TRBV7-3 and TRBJ2-6; the D gene is possibly TRBD2 (6 bases). V was trimmed by 2 bases and J by 0 bases, leaving 8 bases between them. Per the germline V gene, CDR1 is SGHTA and CDR2 is FQGTGA. The CDR3 runs 16 residues. This CDR3 is CASSLFGSSGANVLTF. In nucleotides, the CDR3 is TGTGCCAGCAGCTTATTCGGGAGCTCTGGGGCCAACGTCCTGACTTTC.

The V call is TRBV7-8, the J call TRBJ1-6, with D uncertain. V gave up 5 bases and J gave up 4 bases, with 12 bases separating them. CDR3 length: 15 amino acids. Germline CDR1 and CDR2: SGHVS and FQNEAQ. The chain's CDR3 is CASSPRLSYNSPLHF. The DNA for the CDR3 is TGTGCCAGCAGCCCTCGATTGAGTTATAATTCACCCCTCCACTTT.

Worth noting for this clone: An end of the junction differs from the germline gene, which may be a read error. J is TRBJ2-7 and V is TRBV7-9; D is ambiguous. The CDR3 loop spans 12 amino acids. Germline V gene sequence: CDR1 SEHNR, CDR2 FQNEAQ (reference sequence). The CDR3 DNA reads TGTTCCAGCAGCTTAGTAATCGACGAGCAGTACTTC. It is translated as CSSSLVIDEQYF.

The chain recombines TRBV11-1 with TRBJ1-2; a weak D match, TRBD1 (6 bases). The CDR3 loop spans 14 amino acids. Looked up from germline, CDR1 is SGHAT and CDR2 is FQDESV (reference sequence). The V and J ends lost 5 bases and 5 bases respectively, with 15 bases between them. The chain's CDR3 is CASSRTDASYGYTF. As DNA, the CDR3 is TGTGCCAGCAGCCGGACAGACGCTTCTTATGGCTACACCTTC.

The chain is built from TRBV28 and TRBJ2-7; 7 nucleotides match TRBD1. V gave up 5 bases and J gave up 0 bases; unmatched junction bases: 7. The CDR3 contains 15 residues. The germline CDR1 and CDR2 sequences are MDHEN and SYDVKM. CDR3 DNA sequence: TGTGCCAGCAGTCTCCGTGGGACAGTCTCCTACGAGCAGTACTTC. It specifies CASSLRGTVSYEQYF.

The chain couples TRBV6-6 to TRBJ1-2, with a tentative D call TRBD1 (5 bases). V was pared by 6 bases and J by 14 bases, with 25 bases between. Germline CDR1 reads MNHNY; CDR2 reads SVGAGI (reference sequence). The length of the CDR3 is 14 residues. CDR3 sequence reads: CASSSRTSLYAGTF. CDR3 nucleotides: TGTGCCAGCAGCTCCCGGACAAGCCTTTATGCGGGGACCTTC.

The chain recombines TRBV4-2 with TRBJ1-2; 7 bases fit TRBD1. After removal of 0 bases from V and 7 bases from J, the junction contained 8 bases not matched to a gene. CDR1 and CDR2 from the germline V gene are LGHNA and YNFKEQ. The CDR3 is 15 residues long. CDR3 DNA: TGTGCCAGCAGCCAAGAGATTACAGGGGTGGGTGGCTACACCTTC. This gives the protein CASSQEITGVGGYTF.

The genes are TRBV2 and TRBJ2-1; 7 bases map to TRBD2. V trimming: 1 base; J trimming: 12 bases; junction bases outside the gene matches: 9. Germline lookup yields CDR1 SNHLY and CDR2 FYNNEI. The CDR3 contains 14 residues. The CDR3 region is CASSEVLGLEPQFF. The CDR3 nucleotides read TGTGCCAGCAGTGAAGTCCTAGGACTAGAACCGCAGTTCTTC.

The J gene is TRBJ2-2, the V gene TRBV6-1; TRBD1 agrees at 8 bases. The CDR3 is 15 amino acids. Germline assignment: CDR1 MNHNS and CDR2 SASEGT. Germline trimming cut 6 bases from V and 2 bases from J; bases unmatched to any gene: 5. The CDR3 DNA sequence: TGTGCCAGCAGATGGGACAGGACAAACACCGGGGAGCTGTTTTTT. Protein: CASRWDRTNTGELFF.